This T cell receptor (beta chain) is drawn from a study of T cell responses to AZD1222 COVID-19 vaccine. Study outcomes and limitations: Nearly half of spike-specific TCRs reportedly go after variant regions that carry no mutations. Mapped onto spike, vaccine-associated CD4 TCRs spanned it and were dominant at 160-218 and 743-854.

Germline loops: CDR1 SNHLY, CDR2 FYNNEI. This CDR3 has 13 amino acids. With 0 bases removed from V and 9 bases from J, the gap between germline ends came to 9 bases. Comments on this clone: The antigen is unknown.

Sequenced by immunoSEQ multiplex PCR; TCRdb stores in-frame clones only, minus some. The top ten hold about 3.3% of the sample, which has 90,000 to 130,000 clones, around nine tenths seen once. The sample in question was peripheral blood, obtained on day 0 of AZD1222 vaccination. The sequence was collected from an adult in good health. The rearrangement uses TRBV2 and TRBJ1-5; D gene ambiguous. The CDR3: CASSEAGRGPQHF. CDR3 sequence (DNA): TGTGCCAGCAGTGAAGCCGGCCGGGGGCCCCAGCATTTT.